This TCR beta chain derives from a study of response to subunit inactivated influenza vaccine. Whole-study results and caveats: Authors proposed each seasonal influenza vaccination draws in few new T cells.

About this clonotype itself: The target antigen is unknown.

MiXCR, applied by TCRdb to the RT-PCR reads, yields one record per CDR3 protein. The sample has some 540,000 distinct CDR3 sequences, roughly 25% seen once. The germline CDR1 and CDR2 sequences are DFQATT and SNEGSKA (reference sequence). V gave up 0 bases and J gave up 5 bases, with 5 bases separating them. CDR3 length equals 11 residues. The sample also formed part of further work on T cells expressing NK-cell markers. From that report: Researchers built TCR beta cDNA using 5'RACE template switching with UMIs. Sorted T-cell subsets CD3+CD56+NKG2C+, CD3+CD56+NKG2C- and CD3+CD56-NKG2C+ were TCR beta-sequenced.

The clonotype originates from a man in his fifties who received an inactivated influenza vaccine. The sample consisted of CD4+ T cells sorted from PBMCs, taken about 13 days after vaccination. The genes are TRBV20-1 and TRBJ2-7; possibly TRBD1 for D (5 bases). The CDR3 DNA is TGCAGTGCTAGAGAACAGGACGAGCAGTACTTC. Its protein is CSAREQDEQYF.